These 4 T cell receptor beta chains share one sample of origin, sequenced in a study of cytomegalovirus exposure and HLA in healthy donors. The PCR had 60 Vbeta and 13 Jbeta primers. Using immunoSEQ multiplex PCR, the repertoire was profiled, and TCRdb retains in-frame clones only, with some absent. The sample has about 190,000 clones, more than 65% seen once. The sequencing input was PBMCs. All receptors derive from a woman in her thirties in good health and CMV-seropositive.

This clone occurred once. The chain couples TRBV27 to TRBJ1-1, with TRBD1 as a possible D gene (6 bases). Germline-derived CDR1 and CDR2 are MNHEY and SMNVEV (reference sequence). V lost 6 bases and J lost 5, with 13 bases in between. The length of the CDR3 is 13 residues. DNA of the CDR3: TGTGCCAGCAGCCCTTGGGGGCGAACTGAAGCTTTCTTT. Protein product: CASSPWGRTEAFF.

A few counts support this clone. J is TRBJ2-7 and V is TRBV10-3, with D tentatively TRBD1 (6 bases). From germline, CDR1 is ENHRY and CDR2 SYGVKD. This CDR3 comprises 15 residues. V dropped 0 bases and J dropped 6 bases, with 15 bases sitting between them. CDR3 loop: CAISESGQRMTEQYF. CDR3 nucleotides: TGTGCCATCAGTGAGTCGGGACAACGTATGACCGAGCAGTACTTC.

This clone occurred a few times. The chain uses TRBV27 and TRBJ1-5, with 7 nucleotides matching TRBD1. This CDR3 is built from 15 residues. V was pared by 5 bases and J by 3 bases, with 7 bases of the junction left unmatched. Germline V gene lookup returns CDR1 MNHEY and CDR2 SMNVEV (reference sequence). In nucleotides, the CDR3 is TGTGCCAGCAGTCCCCGGACAGGTTACAATCAGCCCCAGCATTTT. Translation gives CASSPRTGYNQPQHF.

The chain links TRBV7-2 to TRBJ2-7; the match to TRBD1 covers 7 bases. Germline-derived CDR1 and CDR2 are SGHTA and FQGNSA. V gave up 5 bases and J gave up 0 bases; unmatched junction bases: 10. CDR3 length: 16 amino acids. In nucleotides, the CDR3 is TGTGCCAGCAGCCTACTCGGGACAGTCAGCTCCTACGAGCAGTACTTC. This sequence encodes CASSLLGTVSSYEQYF.